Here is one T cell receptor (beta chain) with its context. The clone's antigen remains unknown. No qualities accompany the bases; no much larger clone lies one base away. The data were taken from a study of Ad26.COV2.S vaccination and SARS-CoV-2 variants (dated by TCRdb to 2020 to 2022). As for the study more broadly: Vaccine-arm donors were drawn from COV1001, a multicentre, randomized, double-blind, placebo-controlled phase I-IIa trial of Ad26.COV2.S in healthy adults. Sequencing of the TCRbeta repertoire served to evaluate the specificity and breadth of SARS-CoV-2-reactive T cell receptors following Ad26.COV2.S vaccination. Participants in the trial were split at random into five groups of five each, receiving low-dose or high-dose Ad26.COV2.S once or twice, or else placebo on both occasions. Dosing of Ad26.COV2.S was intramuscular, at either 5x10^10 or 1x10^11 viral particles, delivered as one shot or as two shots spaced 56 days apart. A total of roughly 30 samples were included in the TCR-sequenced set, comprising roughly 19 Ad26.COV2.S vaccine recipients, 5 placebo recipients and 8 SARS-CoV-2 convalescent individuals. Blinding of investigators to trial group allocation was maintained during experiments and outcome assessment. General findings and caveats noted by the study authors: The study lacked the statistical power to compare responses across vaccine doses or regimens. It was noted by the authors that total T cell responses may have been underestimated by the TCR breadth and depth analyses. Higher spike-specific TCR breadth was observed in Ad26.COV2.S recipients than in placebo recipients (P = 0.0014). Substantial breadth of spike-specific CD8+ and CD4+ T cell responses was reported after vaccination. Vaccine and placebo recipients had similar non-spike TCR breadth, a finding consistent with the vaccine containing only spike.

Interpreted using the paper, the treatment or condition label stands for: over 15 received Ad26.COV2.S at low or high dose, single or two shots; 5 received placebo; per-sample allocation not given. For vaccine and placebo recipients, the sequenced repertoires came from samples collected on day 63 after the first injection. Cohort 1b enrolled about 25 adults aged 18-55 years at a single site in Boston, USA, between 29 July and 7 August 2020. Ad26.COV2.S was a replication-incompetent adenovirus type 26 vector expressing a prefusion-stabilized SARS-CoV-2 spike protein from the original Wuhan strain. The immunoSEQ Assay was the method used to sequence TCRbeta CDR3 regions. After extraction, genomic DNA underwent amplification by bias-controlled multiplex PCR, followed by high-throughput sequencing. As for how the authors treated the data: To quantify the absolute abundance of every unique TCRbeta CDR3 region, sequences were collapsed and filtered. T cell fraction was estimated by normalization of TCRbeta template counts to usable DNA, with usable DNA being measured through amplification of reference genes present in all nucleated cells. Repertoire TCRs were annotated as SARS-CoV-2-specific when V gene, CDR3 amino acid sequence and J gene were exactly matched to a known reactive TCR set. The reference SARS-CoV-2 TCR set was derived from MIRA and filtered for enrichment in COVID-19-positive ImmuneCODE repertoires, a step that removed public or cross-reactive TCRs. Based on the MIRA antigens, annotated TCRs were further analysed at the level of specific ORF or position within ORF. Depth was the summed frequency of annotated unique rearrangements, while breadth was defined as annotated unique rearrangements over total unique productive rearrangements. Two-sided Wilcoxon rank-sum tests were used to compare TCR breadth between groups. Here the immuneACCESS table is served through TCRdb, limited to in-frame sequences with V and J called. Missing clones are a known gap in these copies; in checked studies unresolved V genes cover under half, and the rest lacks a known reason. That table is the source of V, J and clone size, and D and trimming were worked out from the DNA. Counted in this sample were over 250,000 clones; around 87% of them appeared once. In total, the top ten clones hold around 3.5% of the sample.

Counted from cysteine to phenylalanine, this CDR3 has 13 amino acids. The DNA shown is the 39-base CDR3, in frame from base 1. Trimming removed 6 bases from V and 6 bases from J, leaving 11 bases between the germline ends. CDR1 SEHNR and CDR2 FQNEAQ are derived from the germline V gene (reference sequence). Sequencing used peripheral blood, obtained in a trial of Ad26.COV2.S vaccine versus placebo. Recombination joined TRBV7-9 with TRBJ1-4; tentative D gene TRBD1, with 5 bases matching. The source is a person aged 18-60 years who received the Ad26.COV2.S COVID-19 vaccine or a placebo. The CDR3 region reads CASRARDYEKLFF. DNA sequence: TGTGCCAGCAGGGCTCGGGACTATGAAAAACTGTTTTTT.